The 20 T cell receptor beta chains reported below all come from one sample, sequenced in a study of blood T cell repertoires in COVID-19. The data were produced by immunoSEQ multiplex PCR, yet TCRdb's version contains in-frame clones alone and is incomplete. This repertoire shows tens of thousands of clones, over 75% found once; its top ten account for more than 15%. The sequencing input was peripheral blood. The receptors derive from an older man with active COVID-19.

As DNA, the CDR3 is TGTGCCAGCAGCCTAAACAGGGGGGGCTACACCTTC. Amino acids: CASSLNRGGYTF. The chain has TRBV5-6 and TRBJ1-2; 8 nucleotides line up with TRBD1. The length of the CDR3 is 12 residues. Germline V gives CDR1 SGHDT, CDR2 YYEEEE. J was trimmed by 8 bases and V by 4 bases; bases with no gene match: 4.

This clone has a single count. The J gene is TRBJ2-1, the V gene TRBV7-6; 8 nucleotides align to TRBD2. CDR3 length equals 17 residues. Trimming cost V 0 bases and J 3 bases; bases outside gene matches: 7. The V gene's germline CDR1 is SGHVS and CDR2 FNYEAQ. CDR3 protein: CASSLAGTGGIYNEQFF. The CDR3 DNA sequence: TGTGCCAGCAGCTTAGCAGGGACGGGGGGGATCTACAATGAGCAGTTCTTC.

This clone was found a few times. Here the CDR3 DNA reads TGCAGCGTAAGAGGGAGCTCCAACTATGGCTACACCTTC. It is translated as CSVRGSSNYGYTF. The rearrangement uses TRBV29-1 and TRBJ1-2; no definite D call. The germline V gene encodes CDR1 SQVTM and CDR2 ANQGSEA. CDR3 length equals 13 residues. V lost 6 bases and J 2 bases, leaving 13 bases between the germline ends.

The genes are TRBV9 and TRBJ1-3; the D gene is possibly TRBD1 (5 bases). CDR1 and CDR2 from the germline V gene are SGDLS and YYNGEE. The V gene lost 3 bases and the J gene lost 1 base, with 11 bases spanning the gap. The CDR3 extends over 15 amino acids. CDR3 sequence reads: CASSEDAGSGNTIYF. Written as DNA, the CDR3 is TGTGCCAGCAGCGAGGATGCAGGGTCTGGAAACACCATATATTTT.

The chain links TRBV6-5 to TRBJ2-3; 7 nucleotides line up with TRBD1. The CDR3 sequence is 15 residues long. Germline CDR1 and CDR2: MNHEY and SVGAGI. The V segment lost 2 bases and the J segment 2 bases; nucleotides outside the gene matches: 4. The CDR3 DNA follows: TGTGCCAGCAGTTACACAGGGGAACACACAGATACGCAGTATTTT. Amino acids: CASSYTGEHTDTQYF.

This chain connects TRBV28 to TRBJ1-2; D gene unclear. Germline V lookup: CDR1 MDHEN, CDR2 SYDVKM. The V end was cut by 4 bases, the J end by 3 bases, with 12 bases between. This CDR3 comprises 14 residues. CDR3 amino acids: CASSSLARDYGYTF. In DNA form, the CDR3 reads TGTGCCAGCAGTTCTCTCGCCCGGGACTATGGCTACACCTTC.

V is TRBV9 and J is TRBJ2-3, with D possibly matching TRBD2 (6 bases). V was pared by 0 bases and J by 1 base, with 9 bases between. Germline assignment: CDR1 SGDLS and CDR2 YYNGEE. The CDR3 loop spans 15 amino acids. The CDR3 reads CASSVAWGGTDTQYF. The CDR3 DNA reads as TGTGCCAGCAGCGTAGCTTGGGGGGGCACAGATACGCAGTATTTT.

The chain combines TRBV7-2 with TRBJ2-2; 12 nucleotides line up with TRBD2. V dropped 4 bases and J dropped 4; count of bases not matched to a gene: 4. The CDR3 length is 16 residues. CDR1 is SGHTA, CDR2 FQGNSA, per germline. CDR3 sequence: CASSSRLAGVTGELFF. The CDR3 DNA reads as TGTGCCAGCAGCTCCCGACTAGCGGGGGTCACCGGGGAGCTGTTTTTT.

The V call is TRBV28, the J call TRBJ1-2; TRBD1 matches 10 bases. CDR1 and CDR2 from the germline V gene are MDHEN and SYDVKM. V lost 4 bases to trimming and J lost 10 bases; unmatched junction nucleotides: 6. The CDR3 is 13 residues long. The CDR3 nucleotides read TGTGCCAGCAGTTCGGGACAGGGGATTGACTACACCTTC. It codes for CASSSGQGIDYTF.

In this sample, this clone turned up once. The CDR3 DNA reads TGTGCCAGCAGTGGGGGACAGACATGGGGAAACACCATATATTTT. Protein: CASSGGQTWGNTIYF. This rearrangement joins TRBV28 to TRBJ1-3, with TRBD1 identical over 7 bases. V was clipped by 5 bases and J by 4 bases; unmatched bases: 8. The CDR3 length is 15 residues. The germline V gene has CDR1 MDHEN and CDR2 SYDVKM.

This clone came up once. The chain has TRBV5-1 and TRBJ2-7; 8 bases are shared with TRBD1. V lost 3 bases to trimming and J lost 4 bases; unmatched junction nucleotides: 9. The CDR3 is made up of 15 amino acids. In germline, CDR1 is SGHRS, CDR2 YFSETQ. The CDR3 is CASSSWTGNMYEQYF. The DNA of the CDR3 is TGCGCCAGCAGCTCCTGGACAGGGAATATGTACGAGCAGTACTTC.

The chain employs TRBV11-3 and TRBJ2-2, with 9 nucleotides matching TRBD2. With V trimmed by 5 bases and J by 4 bases, 8 bases remained unmatched. The CDR3 has 16 residues. Germline CDR1 and CDR2: SGHNT and YENEEA. This CDR3 is CASSPSGGQVTGELFF. CDR3 bases: TGTGCCAGCAGCCCGAGCGGGGGGCAGGTCACCGGGGAGCTGTTTTTT.

This sequence joins TRBV18 and TRBJ2-5; no clear D gene. CDR1 and CDR2 (germline): KGHSH, LQKENI. V was pared by 1 base and J by 2 bases, with 11 bases between. This CDR3 spans 15 amino acids. The CDR3 protein is CASSPRLTVQETQYF. The CDR3 bases are TGTGCCAGCTCACCACGGCTTACCGTACAAGAGACCCAGTACTTC.

V is TRBV7-3 and J is TRBJ1-1; D ambiguous. Germline assignment: CDR1 SGHTA and CDR2 FQGTGA. V was pared by 5 bases and J by 0 bases, with 7 bases between. CDR3 length: 13 amino acids. CDR3 region: CASSPYLNTEAFF. In DNA, the CDR3 is TGTGCCAGCAGCCCCTACCTGAACACTGAAGCTTTCTTT.

This clone appeared a few times. This chain links TRBV11-3 with TRBJ1-1; unclear D gene. The germline V gene encodes CDR1 SGHNT and CDR2 YENEEA. Trimming took off 8 bases at V and 1 base at J, with 23 bases between the two ends. The length of the CDR3 is 17 residues. In nucleotides, the CDR3 is TGTGCCAGCCAAAGAGAGAGCGGGGTCTACCAGAACACTGAAGCTTTCTTT. Protein product: CASQRESGVYQNTEAFF.

The J gene is TRBJ2-1, the V gene TRBV5-4; a possible D gene is TRBD1 (6 bases). The germline gives CDR1 SGHNT, CDR2 YYREEE (reference sequence). The CDR3 is 16 residues long. Trimming shortened V by 0 bases and J by 1 base, and 11 bases separated the two germline ends. The CDR3 here is CASSLDGRGSYNEQFF. The CDR3 region has the DNA TGTGCCAGCAGCTTGGACGGCAGGGGATCCTACAATGAGCAGTTCTTC. Together with reference TRBV5-4 and TRBJ2-1, the CDR3 gives the full variable domain: ETGVTQSPTHLIKTRGQQVTLRCSSQSGHNTVSWYQQALGQGPQFIFQYYREEENGRGNFPPRFSGLQFPNYSSELNVNALELDDSALYLCASSLDGRGSYNEQFFGPGTRLTVL.

The chain links TRBV11-3 to TRBJ2-2, with TRBD1 identical over 12 bases. Germline values: CDR1 SGHNT, CDR2 YENEEA. V lost 4 bases and J lost 4; bases outside the gene matches: 4. The CDR3 loop spans 16 amino acids. CDR3 DNA sequence: TGTGCCAGCAGCTCGGGGACAGGGGGCCCCACCGGGGAGCTGTTTTTT. Translated, it gives CASSSGTGGPTGELFF.

The chain combines TRBV7-2 with TRBJ2-3; possible D gene TRBD1, 6 bases. The CDR3 contains 14 residues. Germline V CDR1 and CDR2: SGHTA, FQGNSA. Trimming left V 1 base short and J 4 bases short, with 9 bases between. The CDR3 sequence is CASSLVGAADTQYF. The CDR3 nucleotides are TGTGCCAGCAGCTTAGTGGGGGCGGCAGATACGCAGTATTTT. The full variable domain, rest sourced from reference TRBV7-2 and TRBJ2-3, is GAGVSQSPSNKVTEKGKDVELRCDPISGHTALYWYRQSLGQGLEFLIYFQGNSAPDKSGLPSDRFSAERTGGSVSTLTIQRTQQEDSAVYLCASSLVGAADTQYFGPGTRLTVL.

The table lists this clone with a count of one. This chain links TRBV4-3 with TRBJ2-7, with TRBD1 identical over 8 bases. CDR3 length equals 14 residues. Germline CDR1 and CDR2: LGHNA and YSLEER. J gave up 7 bases and V 3 bases, and 8 bases lay outside the gene matches. The CDR3 nucleotides are TGCGCCAGCAGCCAGACATTGGACAGGGCAGAGCAGTACTTC. This encodes CASSQTLDRAEQYF.

Concerning this clone itself: No DNA is shown, since the ends of the CDR3 on it are uncertain; the CDR3 is the one TCRdb lists. The chain is built from TRBV27 and TRBJ1-2; the table calls TRBD1, which could not be checked here. Per germline, CDR1 MNHEY and CDR2 SMNVEV (reference sequence). The CDR3 is 16 amino acids long, termini counted. The CDR3 here is CASSSSPRTGNYGYTF.